The rows below give T cell receptor beta chains drawn from one sample of a study of blood T cell repertoires in COVID-19. Assay used: immunoSEQ multiplex PCR; TCRdb lists only in-frame clones, some missing. The data show about 80,000 clones, approximately 89% seen once. Sequences were obtained from peripheral blood. The receptors were gathered from a woman at least 80 years old with acute or convalescent COVID-19. Each CDR3 is given without its conserved first and last residue.

j_call cdr3_length v_call cdr3_aa
TRBJ1-6 11 TRBV7-9 AMKGQGNSPLH
TRBJ2-7 11 TRBV4-3 ASSLSQGYEQY
TRBJ2-7 10 TRBV6-5 ASRSGSSEQY
TRBJ1-6 14 TRBV28 ASSSGGDTYNSPLH
TRBJ1-2 13 TRBV27 ASSLTTGAGYGYT
TRBJ2-3 9 TRBV19 ASGEWHTQY
TRBJ1-2 11 TRBV28 ASRDSVAYGYT
TRBJ1-1 13 TRBV7-8 ASSLAQGPTTEAF
TRBJ1-2 10 TRBV6-6 ASRNDPERYT
TRBJ1-2 14 TRBV2 ASTETGEVYPESPY
TRBJ1-5 11 TRBV14 ASSSTPNQPQH
TRBJ2-4 15 TRBV5-1 ASSLVGSGVTQNIQY
TRBJ2-5 11 TRBV7-3 ASSASNRDRQY
TRBJ2-7 11 TRBV5-1 ASSFRQPGEQY